The entry below describes one T cell receptor (beta chain). Its antigen is not known. These data belong to a study of hypomethylating agent response in myelodysplastic syndrome. Study at large: Non-responders met neither complete response nor hematologic improvement criteria, which defined response.

The study's findings and limits: Novel MDS antigen recognition by shared GLIPH2 clusters is possible but unvalidated. After treatment, novel clonotypes emerged more in responders, contracted ones more in non-responders.

Produced via immunoSEQ multiplex PCR; TCRdb's table is partial and in-frame only. The sample lists 2,500 to 3,500 clones, around 79% occurring once. Specimen: bone marrow, collected before or after starting hypomethylating agent treatment for myelodysplastic syndrome (not recorded which). The sequence derives from a human donor with myelodysplastic syndrome.

The CDR3 reads CASSFQGLAGEEQFF. CDR3 DNA: TGTGCCAGCAGCTTCCAAGGACTAGCGGGGGAGGAGCAGTTCTTC. The chain couples TRBV9 to TRBJ2-1; 13 bases fit TRBD2. Unmatched junction bases numbered 8, after V lost 4 bases and J lost 10 bases. From germline, CDR1 is SGDLS and CDR2 YYNGEE. The CDR3 is 15 residues long.